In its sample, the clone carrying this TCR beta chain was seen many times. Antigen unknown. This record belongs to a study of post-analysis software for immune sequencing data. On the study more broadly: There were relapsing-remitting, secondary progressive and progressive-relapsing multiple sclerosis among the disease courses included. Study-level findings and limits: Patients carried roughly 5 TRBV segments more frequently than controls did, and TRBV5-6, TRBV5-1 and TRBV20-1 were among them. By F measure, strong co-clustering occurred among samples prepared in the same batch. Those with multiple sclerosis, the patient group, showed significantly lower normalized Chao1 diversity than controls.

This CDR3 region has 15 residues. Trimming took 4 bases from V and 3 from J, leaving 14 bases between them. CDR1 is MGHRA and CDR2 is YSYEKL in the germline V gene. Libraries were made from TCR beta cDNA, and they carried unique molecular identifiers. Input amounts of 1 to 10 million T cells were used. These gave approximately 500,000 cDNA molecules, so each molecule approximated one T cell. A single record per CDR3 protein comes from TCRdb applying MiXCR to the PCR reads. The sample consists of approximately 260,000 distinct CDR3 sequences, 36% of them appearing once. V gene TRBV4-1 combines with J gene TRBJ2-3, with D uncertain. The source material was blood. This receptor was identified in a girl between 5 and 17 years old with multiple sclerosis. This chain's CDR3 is CASSPLGLGTDTQYF. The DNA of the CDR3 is TGCGCCAGCAGCCCTCTAGGCCTAGGGACAGATACGCAGTATTTT.